The rows below give T cell receptor beta chains drawn from one sample of a study of pediatric ulcerative colitis. Generated by immunoSEQ multiplex PCR, the TCRdb table keeps only in-frame clones and is missing some. Of fewer than 45,000 clones in the sample, 83% were seen once. Material: blood. These receptors were obtained from a girl aged 5-17 years with moderate ulcerative colitis. Each CDR3 is given with its conserved first and last residue. A D gene is named only where the DNA matches it firmly. Clone size appears in some rows only: once, few, many, or a class for an expanded clone.

NA NA TRBJ1-2 TRBV10-2 CASSESTAGVFVTNYGYTF TGCGCCAGCAGTGAGTCGACCGCAGGGGTCTTCGTAACTAACTATGGCTACACCTTC
few TRBD1 TRBJ1-1 TRBV19 CASKNGQATFF TGTGCCTCCAAGAACGGACAGGCAACTTTCTTT
NA TRBD2 TRBJ2-7 TRBV4-2 CASSQVSSGSSYEQYF TGTGCCAGCAGCCAAGTTTCCAGCGGGAGCTCCTACGAGCAGTACTTC
NA NA TRBJ1-2 TRBV5-6 CASSPDSGLHYGYTF TGTGCCAGCAGCCCGGATTCAGGGTTACACTATGGCTACACCTTC
NA NA TRBJ1-1 TRBV27 CASSQRVGGQNTEAFF TGTGCCAGCAGCCAAAGGGTGGGGGGCCAGAACACTGAAGCTTTCTTT
NA TRBD1 TRBJ2-7 TRBV7-6 CASSYGTGTEQYF TGTGCCAGCAGCTACGGGACAGGGACCGAGCAGTACTTC
NA NA TRBJ1-4 TRBV6-5 CASSYGAPNEKLFF TGTGCCAGCAGTTACGGCGCTCCTAATGAAAAACTGTTTTTT
NA NA TRBJ2-6 TRBV10-3 CAISDVGDSGANVLTF TGTGCCATCAGTGACGTCGGGGACTCTGGGGCCAACGTCCTGACTTTC
NA NA TRBJ1-1 TRBV5-5 CASSADLSMNTEAFF TGTGCCAGCAGCGCGGACCTTTCTATGAACACTGAAGCTTTCTTT
NA NA TRBJ2-1 TRBV4-3 CASSQAPRSSYNEQFF TGCGCCAGCAGCCAAGCCCCCAGGAGCTCCTACAATGAGCAGTTCTTC
NA NA TRBJ2-7 TRBV6-1 CASSEEWGHIYEQYF TGTGCCAGCAGTGAAGAATGGGGACACATCTACGAGCAGTACTTC
NA NA TRBJ1-6 TRBV6-1 CASSDGSRNSPLHF TGTGCCAGCAGTGACGGCAGTCGAAATTCACCCCTCCACTTT
NA TRBD1 TRBJ1-5 TRBV19 CASSRDRVSNQPQHF TGTGCCAGTAGCAGGGACAGGGTCAGCAATCAGCCCCAGCATTTT
few NA TRBJ2-2 TRBV29-1 CSGSGVNTGELFF TGCAGCGGGTCCGGGGTGAACACCGGGGAGCTGTTTTTT
NA NA TRBJ1-2 TRBV11-3 CASRHPHSNYGYTF TGTGCCAGCAGACACCCACACTCTAACTATGGCTACACCTTC
NA TRBD2 TRBJ2-7 TRBV4-1 CASSQDQASGYYEQYF TGCGCCAGCAGCCAAGATCAGGCTAGCGGTTACTACGAGCAGTACTTC
NA NA TRBJ1-5 TRBV19 CASSRGNRNQPQHF TGTGCCAGTAGTAGAGGGAATAGAAATCAGCCCCAGCATTTT
NA NA TRBJ1-1 TRBV11-3 CASSLGTSPGTEAFF TGTGCCAGCAGCTTAGGGACTTCACCGGGGACTGAAGCTTTCTTT
NA NA TRBJ2-5 TRBV18 CASSPGQEQETQYF TGTGCCAGCTCACCCGGCCAGGAACAAGAGACCCAGTACTTC
NA TRBD1 TRBJ1-4 TRBV11-2 CASSPGQGPNEKLFF TGTGCCAGCAGTCCGGGACAGGGACCCAATGAAAAACTGTTTTTT
once NA TRBJ2-7 TRBV11-2 CASSPLKDRGIFGRGEQYF TGTGCCAGCAGCCCCCTTAAGGACAGGGGCATTTTCGGGAGGGGTGAGCAGTACTTC
NA NA TRBJ2-5 TRBV4-3 CASSPTSQETQYF TGCGCCAGCAGCCCCACATCCCAAGAGACCCAGTACTTC
NA NA TRBJ2-1 TRBV29-1 CSVEATRIGNEQFF TGCAGCGTTGAAGCGACCAGGATTGGCAATGAGCAGTTCTTC
NA TRBD2 TRBJ2-7 TRBV7-7 CASSLGAGDSYEQYF TGTGCCAGCAGCTTAGGGGCGGGAGACTCCTACGAGCAGTACTTC
few NA TRBJ1-2 TRBV21-1 CASSKGAEYGYTF TGTGCCAGCAGCAAGGGGGCGGAGTATGGCTACACCTTC
NA NA TRBJ2-1 TRBV11-2 CASSKTRAVGYDEQFF TGTGCCAGCAGCAAAACCAGGGCGGTCGGATACGATGAGCAGTTCTTC
once TRBD1 TRBJ2-7 TRBV27 CASRRQGATLDEQYF TGTGCCAGCAGGAGACAGGGGGCTACGCTCGACGAGCAGTACTTC
once NA TRBJ1-2 TRBV7-3 CASSFTAGRQVYGYTF TGTGCCAGCAGCTTTACCGCCGGGAGGCAGGTCTATGGCTACACCTTC
NA TRBD2 TRBJ2-7 TRBV6-5 CASSYGRLASSYEQYF TGTGCCAGCAGTTACGGTAGACTAGCGAGCTCCTACGAGCAGTACTTC
once NA TRBJ1-2 TRBV10-3 CAISPLGPNYGYTF TGTGCCATCAGCCCCCTTGGCCCTAACTATGGCTACACCTTC